The 13 T cell receptor beta chains in this list originate from one sample, sequenced in a study of CXCR3-negative and CXCR3-positive naive CD8 T cells. The method, 5' RACE with UMI labels, was used to prepare the TRB cDNA libraries. Each CDR3 protein gets one entry in TCRdb, which reprocessed the 5' RACE reads and gives no DNA. The clone table shows about 23,000 distinct CDR3 sequences, with the ten largest holding over 15%. Sequencing was performed on memory CD8+ T cells from blood. The receptor source for this set is a human donor in good health. Some clones in this sample may be carry-over from other donors' samples.

The V and J genes are TRBV29-1 and TRBJ2-1; TCRdb gives TRBD2 as the D gene, but with no DNA this cannot be confirmed. Germline loops: CDR1 SQVTM, CDR2 ANQGSEA. This CDR3 has 19 amino acids. CDR3 amino acids: CSVEGGETSGGYSYNEQFF.

J is TRBJ1-1 and V is TRBV29-1; TCRdb selects TRBD1, and the lack of DNA leaves this call unchecked. CDR3 length: 12 amino acids. Germline V gives CDR1 SQVTM, CDR2 ANQGSEA. The CDR3 region is CSVIPGDTEAFF. Full variable domain (outside the CDR3, taken from reference TRBV29-1 and TRBJ1-1): SAVISQKPSRDICQRGTSLTIQCQVDSQVTMMFWYRQQPGQSLTLIATANQGSEATYESGFVIDKFPISRPNLTFSTLTVSNMSPEDSSIYLCSVIPGDTEAFFGQGTRLTVV.

CDR3: CASSLARAAEAFF. The V gene is TRBV7-9, the J gene TRBJ1-1. The V gene's germline CDR1 is SEHNR and CDR2 FQNEAQ (reference sequence). The CDR3 contains 13 residues. The whole variable domain, remainder taken from reference TRBV7-9 and TRBJ1-1, is DTGVSQNPRHKITKRGQNVTFRCDPISEHNRLYWYRQTLGQGPEFLTYFQNEAQLEKSRLLSDRFSAERPKGSFSTLEIQRTEQGDSAMYLCASSLARAAEAFFGQGTRLTVV.

This chain joins TRBV11-2 and TRBJ2-1; TCRdb indicates TRBD2, and absent DNA this call remains unverified. The CDR3 has 19 residues. Per germline, CDR1 SGHAT and CDR2 FQNNGV. The CDR3 reads CASSLEGIGSVAGNYEQFF.

This chain uses TRBV29-1 with TRBJ2-1. Germline V gene data show CDR1 as SQVTM and CDR2 as ANQGSEA. The length of the CDR3 is 11 residues. The CDR3: CSVGIYNEQFF.

V usage is TRBV28 and J usage is TRBJ1-1; the D call from TCRdb, TRBD1, cannot be confirmed without DNA. Germline loops: CDR1 MDHEN, CDR2 SYDVKM. This CDR3 has 13 residues. The CDR3 region is CASWDNMNTEAFF. Together with reference TRBV28 and TRBJ1-1, the CDR3 gives the full variable domain: DVKVTQSSRYLVKRTGEKVFLECVQDMDHENMFWYRQDPGLGLRLIYFSYDVKMKEKGDIPEGYSVSREKKERFSLILESASTNQTSMYLCASWDNMNTEAFFGQGTRLTVV.

The chain is built from TRBV7-9 and TRBJ1-1. The germline CDR1 and CDR2 sequences are SEHNR and FQNEAQ (reference sequence). This CDR3 contains 14 residues. The CDR3 spells CASSSGLGLSEAFF.

The V gene is TRBV28, the J gene TRBJ2-3; TCRdb selects TRBD1, and the lack of DNA leaves this call unchecked. Germline CDR1 reads MDHEN; CDR2 reads SYDVKM. The CDR3 sequence is 15 residues long. CDR3 sequence reads: CASVPPGQGTDTQYF.

This chain connects TRBV11-2 to TRBJ2-7. Germline values: CDR1 SGHAT, CDR2 FQNNGV. The CDR3 is 13 amino acids. CDR3 amino acids: CASSLGLAYEQYF.

This chain links TRBV20-1 with TRBJ2-7; TCRdb's D call, TRBD1, is unchecked because there is no DNA. CDR3 length equals 15 residues. Germline V gives CDR1 DFQATT, CDR2 SNEGSKA (reference sequence). The CDR3 reads CSARDAGGISYEQYF.

The chain joins TRBV29-1 to TRBJ2-7; TCRdb gives TRBD1 as the D gene, but with no DNA this cannot be confirmed. CDR3 length: 15 amino acids. Germline CDR1 is SQVTM and CDR2 is ANQGSEA. The CDR3 is CSVVTPDTDRYEQYF.

The chain combines TRBV14 with TRBJ2-5; TCRdb proposes TRBD1, but this gene call is untestable without DNA. This CDR3 has 16 amino acids. Per germline, CDR1 SGHDN and CDR2 FVKESK. The CDR3 protein is CASSTPALAVQETQYF.

V gene TRBV29-1 combines with J gene TRBJ1-2; TCRdb reports TRBD1, a call that lacks DNA to check it against. Germline CDR1 SQVTM, CDR2 ANQGSEA. The CDR3 is 15 amino acids. CDR3 sequence: CSVGPGQGANYGYTF.